These 28 T cell receptor beta chains came from one sample sequenced in a study of blood T cells in healthy people across ages. Together with a sample-barcoded 5' primer, a J-beta primer mix was included in a second PCR lasting about 7 to 12 cycles. A single record per CDR3 protein comes from TCRdb applying MiXCR to the 5' RACE reads. This sample yields around 940,000 distinct CDR3 sequences, of which roughly 51% are seen a single time; around a fifth belongs to the top ten. The sample was blood. The receptors originated from a woman aged 55 to 70 in good health.

V is TRBV18 and J is TRBJ2-7; no clear D. The CDR3 has 14 residues. Germline V gene data show CDR1 as KGHSH and CDR2 as LQKENI. V was cut by 0 bases and J by 6 bases, with 12 bases left in between. CDR3: CASSPPVGSSEQYF. Here the CDR3 DNA reads TGTGCCAGCTCACCACCGGTTGGGTCTTCCGAGCAGTACTTC.

The V call is TRBV7-9, the J call TRBJ2-7; D is perhaps TRBD2 (6 bases). From germline, CDR1 is SEHNR and CDR2 FQNEAQ (reference sequence). V was cut by 6 bases and J by 7 bases, with 19 bases left in between. The CDR3 runs to 14 residues. CDR3 bases: TGTGCCAGCAGGTCTAGCGCTTTTGGTGGGGAGCAGTACTTC. Translation gives CASRSSAFGGEQYF. The full variable domain, with the rest looked up from reference TRBV7-9 and TRBJ2-7, is DTGVSQNPRHKITKRGQNVTFRCDPISEHNRLYWYRQTLGQGPEFLTYFQNEAQLEKSRLLSDRFSAERPKGSFSTLEIQRTEQGDSAMYLCASRSSAFGGEQYFGPGTRLTVT.

V usage is TRBV7-6 and J usage is TRBJ2-3; D uncertain. The CDR3 spans 14 residues. In germline, CDR1 is SGHVS, CDR2 FNYEAQ. V lost 0 bases and J 2 bases, leaving 6 bases between the germline ends. The CDR3 here is CASSLAQDTDTQYF. The CDR3 DNA is TGTGCCAGCAGCTTAGCGCAGGACACAGATACGCAGTATTTT.

The chain carries TRBV4-1 and TRBJ2-5; D may match TRBD1 or TRBD2 (6 bases each). The J call may be in error: the DNA end matches TRBJ2-7 better. The CDR3 consists of 16 residues. Germline V gene data show CDR1 as MGHRA and CDR2 as YSYEKL. CDR3 coding DNA: TGCGCCAGCAGCCACCAACCCAGGAGGGGGAGAGGCGAGCAGTACTTC. This codes for CASSHQPRRGRGEQYF.

The rearrangement uses TRBV7-2 and TRBJ1-1; D gene unclear. This CDR3 comprises 14 residues. Trimming shortened V by 4 bases and J by 2 bases, and 11 bases separated the two germline ends. CDR1 SGHTA and CDR2 FQGNSA come from the germline V gene. The CDR3 loop reads CASSSRAGNTEAFF. The CDR3 DNA reads as TGTGCCAGCAGCTCCCGAGCGGGCAACACTGAAGCTTTCTTT.

The J gene is TRBJ1-1, the V gene TRBV10-2; tentatively, D is TRBD1 (6 bases). Germline V CDR1 and CDR2: WSHSY, SAAADI. The CDR3 contains 14 residues. Trimming left V 5 bases short and J 4 bases short, with 14 bases between. The CDR3 sequence: CASSSQGLGTEAFF. CDR3 sequence (DNA): TGCGCCAGCAGTTCTCAGGGGTTAGGCACTGAAGCTTTCTTT.

Of note for this clonotype: It may be a read error: a sequence one base away is much more abundant. This chain joins TRBV5-1 and TRBJ1-1; no reliable D call. This CDR3 comprises 14 residues. Germline CDR1 and CDR2: SGHRS and YFSETQ. Between the trimmed V and J ends, which lost 1 base and 4 bases, there was a span of 11 bases. The CDR3 reads CASSLTPETTEAFF. The CDR3 DNA reads as TGCGCCAGCAGCTTGACCCCCGAAACCACTGAAGCTTTCTTT.

V and J are TRBV20-1 and TRBJ2-5; 13 bases agree with TRBD2. Per germline, CDR1 DFQATT and CDR2 SNEGSKA (reference sequence). There are 17 residues in the CDR3. Trimming cost V 5 bases and J 5 bases; bases outside gene matches: 14. The CDR3 DNA sequence: TGCAGTGCTGAGGGGTTTACTAGCGGGAGGGTTGAGGAGACCCAGTACTTC. Protein sequence: CSAEGFTSGRVEETQYF.

This clonotype was found a few times. The chain couples TRBV18 to TRBJ2-7; no firm D call. CDR1 KGHSH and CDR2 LQKENI come from the germline V gene. V gave up 4 bases and J gave up 1 base, with 11 bases separating them. This CDR3 comprises 14 residues. CDR3 sequence (DNA): TGTGCCAGCTCACGGGGTGCAGGTTCCTACGAGCAGTACTTC. It translates to CASSRGAGSYEQYF.

This clonotype was picked up a small number of times. V is TRBV29-1 and J is TRBJ2-7; 8 bases map to TRBD1. The CDR3 contains 14 residues. CDR1 and CDR2 (germline): SQVTM, ANQGSEA. V shed 6 bases, J shed 3 bases, and the junction held 10 bases outside the gene matches. Written as DNA, the CDR3 is TGCAGCGTGGCCGGGACAGGTGAAGGCTACGAGCAGTACTTC. This translates into CSVAGTGEGYEQYF.

J is TRBJ2-7 and V is TRBV6-2 or TRBV6-3, with D perhaps TRBD2 (6 bases). This CDR3 is 14 amino acids long. Germline CDR1 reads MNHEY; CDR2 reads SVGEGT. Trimming took 2 bases from V and 7 from J, leaving 15 bases between them. The CDR3: CASSYQGLDWEQYF. The CDR3 DNA is TGTGCCAGCAGTTACCAGGGACTCGATTGGGAGCAGTACTTC.

This clonotype was observed a handful of times. The V and J genes are TRBV20-1 and TRBJ2-1; D is uncertain. The V end was cut by 6 bases, the J end by 5 bases, with 8 bases between. CDR1 is DFQATT, CDR2 SNEGSKA, per germline (reference sequence). The CDR3 is made up of 11 amino acids. The CDR3 nucleotides read TGCAGTGCAATTCCCCACAATGAGCAGTTCTTC. This codes for CSAIPHNEQFF.

This clonotype was picked up a small number of times. The chain recombines TRBV25-1 with TRBJ2-7; 9 positions agree with TRBD2. Trimming cost V 4 bases and J 1 base; bases outside gene matches: 2. Germline CDR1 MGHDK, CDR2 SYGVNS. The CDR3 runs 14 residues. The CDR3 region is CASSALAGSYEQYF. The DNA of the CDR3 is TGTGCCAGCAGTGCACTAGCGGGTTCCTACGAGCAGTACTTC.

The gene calls are TRBV6-5 and TRBJ2-2, with D possibly TRBD2 on 5 matching bases. Germline CDR1 is MNHEY and CDR2 is SVGAGI. The CDR3 runs to 14 residues. The V end was cut by 5 bases, the J end by 0 bases, with 7 bases between. DNA for the CDR3: TGTGCCAGCAGTCCCGGGGCGAACACCGGGGAGCTGTTTTTT. It encodes CASSPGANTGELFF.

V and J are TRBV3-1 and TRBJ1-2; TRBD1 is a possible D gene (5 bases). The length of the CDR3 is 15 residues. Trimming pared 0 bases from V and 2 bases from J, leaving 10 bases between. Germline assignment: CDR1 LGHDT and CDR2 YNNKEL (reference sequence). This CDR3 reads CASSQEPGTNYGYTF. In nucleotides, the CDR3 is TGTGCCAGCAGCCAAGAGCCCGGGACCAACTATGGCTACACCTTC.

The CDR3, as DNA: TGCAGCGCTGGGCCCGGTTACAATGAGCAGTTCTTC. Translated, it gives CSAGPGYNEQFF. This rearrangement joins TRBV29-1 to TRBJ2-1, with D uncertain. This CDR3 contains 12 residues. Trimming shortened V by 7 bases and J by 4 bases, and 11 bases separated the two germline ends. Germline V gives CDR1 SQVTM, CDR2 ANQGSEA.

This clonotype was recorded at least ten times. V and J are TRBV29-1 and TRBJ2-7; no reliable D call. This CDR3 spans 12 amino acids. V gave up 1 base and J gave up 2 bases, with 6 bases separating them. Germline V gives CDR1 SQVTM, CDR2 ANQGSEA. The DNA of the CDR3 is TGCAGCGTTGAAGGCAGTCCCTACGAGCAGTACTTC. This codes for CSVEGSPYEQYF.

In nucleotides, the CDR3 is TGCAGTGCTAGAGTCGGGAACTCCTACAATGAGCAGTTCTTC. Its translation: CSARVGNSYNEQFF. This chain connects TRBV20-1 to TRBJ2-1, with D maybe TRBD2 (5 bases). The CDR3 runs to 14 residues. V was trimmed by 1 base and J by 0 bases, leaving 7 bases between them. Germline CDR1 DFQATT, CDR2 SNEGSKA (reference sequence).

V is TRBV7-9 and J is TRBJ2-1; 7 positions match TRBD2. In germline, CDR1 is SEHNR, CDR2 FQNEAQ (reference sequence). The V and J ends lost 3 bases and 9 bases, in that order; junction bases with no gene match: 8. The CDR3 contains 14 residues. CDR3 coding DNA: TGTGCCAGCAGCTTGGGGGGGGGTTCCTTTGAGCAGTTCTTC. It encodes CASSLGGGSFEQFF.

The rearrangement links TRBV7-9 to TRBJ1-1, with 7 nucleotides matching TRBD1. This CDR3 comprises 15 residues. The V segment lost 2 bases and the J segment 4 bases; nucleotides outside the gene matches: 7. CDR1 is SEHNR, CDR2 FQNEAQ, per germline (reference sequence). The DNA for the CDR3 is TGTGCCAGCAGCTTATTTGAGGGGGCAGTCACTGAAGCTTTCTTT. Protein sequence: CASSLFEGAVTEAFF. Complete variable domain (other parts from reference TRBV7-9 and TRBJ1-1): DTGVSQNPRHKITKRGQNVTFRCDPISEHNRLYWYRQTLGQGPEFLTYFQNEAQLEKSRLLSDRFSAERPKGSFSTLEIQRTEQGDSAMYLCASSLFEGAVTEAFFGQGTRLTVV.

J is TRBJ2-3 and V is TRBV12-3 or TRBV12-4, with D perhaps TRBD2 (6 bases). Trimming took off 4 bases at V and 1 base at J, with 12 bases between the two ends. CDR3 length: 15 residues. The CDR3, as DNA: TGTGCCAGCAGTTATCTGGGGGGTCGCACAGATACGCAGTATTTT. Protein sequence: CASSYLGGRTDTQYF.

This clonotype was seen only a few times. This chain uses TRBV20-1 with TRBJ1-2; possibly TRBD1 for D (5 bases). Trimming stripped 5 bases from V and 2 bases from J, with 12 bases between. The CDR3 length is 13 residues. Germline V gene lookup returns CDR1 DFQATT and CDR2 SNEGSKA (reference sequence). The CDR3 bases are TGCAGTGCTTCAAGCGGGGCAAACTATGGCTACACCTTC. This encodes CSASSGANYGYTF.

The V call is TRBV6-2 or TRBV6-3, the J call TRBJ1-2; D unclear. Trimming took off 2 bases at V and 8 bases at J, with 6 bases between the two ends. Per germline, CDR1 MNHEY and CDR2 SVGEGT. The CDR3 is 11 residues long. This CDR3 reads CASSYQRGYTF. Here the CDR3 DNA reads TGTGCCAGCAGTTACCAGAGGGGCTACACCTTC.

J is TRBJ2-7 and V is TRBV10-3; 8 bases match TRBD2. The V gene's germline CDR1 is ENHRY and CDR2 SYGVKD. Germline trimming cut 11 bases from V and 7 bases from J; bases unmatched to any gene: 19. This CDR3 is built from 15 residues. As DNA, the CDR3 is TGTGCCGCCTCCTATCGGGAAGCGGGAGCTCGGGAGCAGTACTTC. Translated: CAASYREAGAREQYF.

This clonotype was seen at least ten times. The rearrangement joins TRBV29-1 to TRBJ2-3, with a tentative D call TRBD2 (7 bases). CDR1 SQVTM and CDR2 ANQGSEA come from the germline V gene. The V gene lost 2 bases and the J gene lost 3 bases, with 12 bases spanning the gap. This CDR3 is built from 14 residues. CDR3 loop: CSVEQGRGTDTQYF. The CDR3 nucleotides are TGCAGCGTTGAACAGGGGAGGGGTACAGATACGCAGTATTTT.

V is TRBV10-3 and J is TRBJ2-3; D call uncertain. The germline V gene has CDR1 ENHRY and CDR2 SYGVKD. CDR3 length: 12 amino acids. V was trimmed by 2 bases and J by 13 bases, leaving 13 bases between them. The CDR3 sequence is CAISEPPGLKYF. The CDR3 nucleotides read TGTGCCATCAGTGAGCCCCCCGGTCTCAAGTATTTT.

A remark on this clonotype: Germline is not matched at one junction end, which may reflect a read error. The V gene is TRBV4-1, the J gene TRBJ1-1, with D possibly TRBD1 on 5 matching bases. CDR3 length equals 15 residues. Germline V lookup: CDR1 MGHRA, CDR2 YSYEKL. CDR3 protein: CASSQDIRGNAEAFF. CDR3 coding DNA: TGCGCCAGCAGCCAAGATATCCGGGGGAACGCTGAAGCTTTCTTT.

The V gene is TRBV28, the J gene TRBJ2-2; 8 nucleotides line up with TRBD1. The J segment lost 4 bases and the V segment lost 2 bases, leaving 0 bases of the junction unmatched. The CDR3 has 14 residues. The germline gives CDR1 MDHEN, CDR2 SYDVKM. The CDR3 DNA reads as TGTGCCAGCAGTTTACAGGGGGCCACCGGGGAGCTGTTTTTT. This sequence encodes CASSLQGATGELFF.